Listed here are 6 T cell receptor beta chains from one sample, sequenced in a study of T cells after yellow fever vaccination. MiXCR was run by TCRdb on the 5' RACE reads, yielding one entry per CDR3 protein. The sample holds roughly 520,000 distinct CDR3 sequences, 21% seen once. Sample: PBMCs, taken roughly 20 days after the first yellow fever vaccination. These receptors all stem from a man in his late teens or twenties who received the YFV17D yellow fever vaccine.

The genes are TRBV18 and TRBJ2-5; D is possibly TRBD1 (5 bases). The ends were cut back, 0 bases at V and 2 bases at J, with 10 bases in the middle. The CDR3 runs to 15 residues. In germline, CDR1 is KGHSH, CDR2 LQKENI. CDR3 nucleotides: TGTGCCAGCTCACCACCGGGCAGGGAACAAGAGACCCAGTACTTC. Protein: CASSPPGREQETQYF. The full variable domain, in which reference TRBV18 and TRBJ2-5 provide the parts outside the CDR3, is NAGVMQNPRHLVRRRGQEARLRCSPMKGHSHVYWYRQLPEEGLKFMVYLQKENIIDESGMPKERFSAEFPKEGPSILRIQQVVRGDSAAYFCASSPPGREQETQYFGPGTRLLVL.

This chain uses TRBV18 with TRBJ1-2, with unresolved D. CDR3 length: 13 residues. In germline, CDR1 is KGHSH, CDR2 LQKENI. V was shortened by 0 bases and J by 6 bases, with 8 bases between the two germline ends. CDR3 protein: CASSPPGTDGYTF. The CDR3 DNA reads TGTGCCAGCTCACCACCGGGAACAGATGGCTACACCTTC.

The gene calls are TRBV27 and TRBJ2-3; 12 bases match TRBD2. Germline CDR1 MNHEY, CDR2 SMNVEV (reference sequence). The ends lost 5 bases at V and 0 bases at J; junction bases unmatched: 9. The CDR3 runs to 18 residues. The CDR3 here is CASSLTSGGSASTDTQYF. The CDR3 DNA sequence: TGTGCCAGCAGTCTGACTAGCGGGGGTTCTGCTAGCACAGATACGCAGTATTTT.

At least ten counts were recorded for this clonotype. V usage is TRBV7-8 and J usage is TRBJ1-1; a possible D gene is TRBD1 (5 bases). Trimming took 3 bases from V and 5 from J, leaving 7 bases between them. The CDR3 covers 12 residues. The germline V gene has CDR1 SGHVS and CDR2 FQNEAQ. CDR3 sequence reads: CASSLGVTEAFF. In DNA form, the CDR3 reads TGTGCCAGCAGCTTGGGGGTAACTGAAGCTTTCTTT.

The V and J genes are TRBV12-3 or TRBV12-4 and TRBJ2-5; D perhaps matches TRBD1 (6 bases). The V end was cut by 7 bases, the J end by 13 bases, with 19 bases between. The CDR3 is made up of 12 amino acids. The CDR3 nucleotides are TGTGCCAGCACCCATAACAGGGTTAGGTGGTACTTC. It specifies CASTHNRVRWYF.

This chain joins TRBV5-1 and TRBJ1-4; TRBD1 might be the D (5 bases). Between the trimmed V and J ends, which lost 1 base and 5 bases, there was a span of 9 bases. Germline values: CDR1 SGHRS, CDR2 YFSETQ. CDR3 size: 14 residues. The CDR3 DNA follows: TGCGCCAGCAGCTTGATTGGGACGAATGAAAAACTGTTTTTT. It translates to CASSLIGTNEKLFF.